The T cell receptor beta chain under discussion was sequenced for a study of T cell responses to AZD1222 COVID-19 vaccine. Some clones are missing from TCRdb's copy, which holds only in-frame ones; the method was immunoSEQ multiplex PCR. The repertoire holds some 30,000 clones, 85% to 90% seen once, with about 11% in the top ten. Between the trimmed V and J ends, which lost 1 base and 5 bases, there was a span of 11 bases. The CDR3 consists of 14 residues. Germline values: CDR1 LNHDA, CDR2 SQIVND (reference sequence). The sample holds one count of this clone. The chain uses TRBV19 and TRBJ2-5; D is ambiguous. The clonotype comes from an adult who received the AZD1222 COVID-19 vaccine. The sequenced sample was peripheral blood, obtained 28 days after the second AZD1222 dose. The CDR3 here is CASSIAPISETQYF. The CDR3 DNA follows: TGTGCCAGTAGTATAGCTCCGATCTCCGAGACCCAGTACTTC. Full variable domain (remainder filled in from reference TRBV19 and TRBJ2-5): DGGITQSPKYLFRKEGQNVTLSCEQNLNHDAMYWYRQDPGQGLRLIYYSQIVNDFQKGDIAEGYSVSREKKESFPLTVTSAQKNPTAFYLCASSIAPISETQYFGPGTRLLVL.